Following are 22 T cell receptor beta chains from one sample sequenced in a study of early T cells in non-severe SARS-CoV-2 infection. TCRdb re-analysed the 5' RACE reads in MiXCR, keeping a single row per CDR3 protein. The data hold tens of thousands of distinct CDR3 sequences, with approximately 7% observed a single time. The material sequenced was whole blood. The receptors were gathered from an adult who was a healthcare worker with PCR-confirmed SARS-CoV-2 infection or an uninfected control (not recorded which).

In its sample, this clonotype is medium-sized (0.01 to 0.1%). The gene calls are TRBV20-1 and TRBJ2-7; D ambiguous. The CDR3 sequence is 11 residues long. From germline, CDR1 is DFQATT and CDR2 SNEGSKA (reference sequence). The V end was cut by 6 bases, the J end by 3 bases, with 9 bases between. The CDR3 region has the DNA TGCAGTGCCCCCCTGCTCTACGAGCAGTACTTC. Residues: CSAPLLYEQYF.

This clonotype was seen ten or more times. At one boundary the junction diverges from the germline segment, which might be a read error. The V and J genes are TRBV23-1 and TRBJ2-1; 9 nucleotides agree with TRBD2. TRBV23-1 is sorted into the ORF group, with uncertain function. The CDR3 spans 18 residues. CDR3 in amino acids: CASSRNPRGGRAYNEQFF. The DNA for the CDR3 is TGCGCCAGCAGTCGCAACCCACGGGGCGGGAGGGCCTATAATGAGCAGTTCTTC.

The chain joins TRBV11-3 to TRBJ2-3, with 8 bases lining up with TRBD2. Trimming removed 5 bases from V and 5 bases from J; junction bases left unmatched: 9. The CDR3 runs 15 residues. CDR1 and CDR2 from the germline V gene are SGHNT and YENEEA. Here the CDR3 DNA reads TGTGCCAGCAGCCTGGGGGGGCGGGAGGTAGATACGCAGTATTTT. This codes for CASSLGGREVDTQYF. The complete variable domain, with remaining parts taken from reference TRBV11-3 and TRBJ2-3, reads EAGVVQSPRYKIIEKKQPVAFWCNPISGHNTLYWYLQNLGQGPELLIRYENEEAVDDSQLPKDRFSAERLKGVDSTLKIQPAELGDSAVYLCASSLGGREVDTQYFGPGTRLTVL.

About this clonotype: It may be a read error: a sequence one base away is much more abundant. The conserved phenylalanine or tryptophan normally closing the CDR3 is absent here, so this likely arose from a read error. The chain uses TRBV2 and TRBJ2-4; D possibly corresponds to TRBD2 (5 bases). CDR3 size: 13 residues. Germline loops: CDR1 SNHLY, CDR2 FYNNEI. The germline V and J ends were trimmed by 8 bases and 9 bases, with 17 bases remaining between them. The CDR3 here is CASRPRWAGIQYY. Here the CDR3 DNA reads TGTGCCAGCCGACCTAGATGGGCGGGCATTCAGTACTAC.

This clonotype has at least ten counts. The rearrangement joins TRBV7-3 to TRBJ1-4, with no clear D. V was pared by 5 bases and J by 10 bases, with 14 bases between. The CDR3 contains 13 residues. Looked up from germline, CDR1 is SGHTA and CDR2 is FQGTGA. CDR3 residues: CASSPPGTRKLFF. The CDR3 DNA reads TGTGCCAGCAGCCCGCCAGGCACCAGAAAACTGTTTTTT.

This clonotype was seen only a few times. The chain recombines TRBV7-3 with TRBJ2-1, with 10 bases lining up with TRBD2. Germline CDR1 SGHTA, CDR2 FQGTGA. V trimming: 1 base; J trimming: 4 bases; junction bases outside the gene matches: 1. The CDR3 covers 15 residues. CDR3 protein: CASSLMTSGYNEQFF. The CDR3 bases are TGTGCCAGCAGCTTAATGACTAGCGGGTACAATGAGCAGTTCTTC.

This clonotype was counted many times. J is TRBJ2-7 and V is TRBV19; D is perhaps TRBD1 (7 bases). V lost 10 bases to trimming and J lost 0 bases, with 16 bases between them. This CDR3 comprises 14 residues. The germline CDR1 and CDR2 sequences are LNHDA and SQIVND (reference sequence). Written as DNA, the CDR3 is TGTGCCACCAGACTGCGGGACAGCTCCTACGAGCAGTACTTC. This codes for CATRLRDSSYEQYF.

This clonotype showed up many times. This chain links TRBV2 with TRBJ2-1; no definite D call. The germline CDR1 and CDR2 sequences are SNHLY and FYNNEI. Trimming stripped 7 bases from V and 1 base from J, with 8 bases between. The CDR3 contains 13 residues. CDR3 nucleotides: TGTGCCAGCAACCGCCCTTCCTACAATGAGCAGTTCTTC. Its translation: CASNRPSYNEQFF.

This clonotype has a count of ten or more. The chain combines TRBV2 with TRBJ1-1; D possibly corresponds to TRBD1 (6 bases). The V and J ends lost 6 bases and 4 bases respectively, with 12 bases between them. The CDR3 spans 13 residues. CDR1 SNHLY and CDR2 FYNNEI come from the germline V gene. As DNA, the CDR3 is TGTGCCAGCAGCGAGGGGGTAGGCACTGAAGCTTTCTTT. This gives the protein CASSEGVGTEAFF. Drawing the rest from reference TRBV2 and TRBJ1-1, the complete variable domain is EPEVTQTPSHQVTQMGQEVILRCVPISNHLYFYWYRQILGQKVEFLVSFYNNEISEKSEIFDDQFSVERPDGSNFTLKIRSTKLEDSAMYFCASSEGVGTEAFFGQGTRLTVV.

This clonotype has ten or more counts. CDR3 sequence reads: CASSLAGPNTEAFF. The CDR3 DNA reads as TGTGCCAGCAGCTTAGCAGGGCCGAACACTGAAGCTTTCTTT. This rearrangement joins TRBV7-8 to TRBJ1-1; D unclear. Looked up from germline, CDR1 is SGHVS and CDR2 is FQNEAQ. The CDR3 loop spans 14 amino acids. The V and J ends lost 0 bases and 1 base respectively, with 6 bases between them.

This clonotype came up a few times. The chain couples TRBV19 to TRBJ2-3; possible D gene TRBD1, 6 bases. The V end lost 6 bases, the J end lost 0 bases, and 13 bases lay between the germline ends. This CDR3 contains 15 residues. Germline CDR1 reads LNHDA; CDR2 reads SQIVND (reference sequence). Here the CDR3 DNA reads TGTGCCAGTAGGCTACAGGGAATGAGCACAGATACGCAGTATTTT. Its protein product is CASRLQGMSTDTQYF. Full variable domain (outside the CDR3, taken from reference TRBV19 and TRBJ2-3): DGGITQSPKYLFRKEGQNVTLSCEQNLNHDAMYWYRQDPGQGLRLIYYSQIVNDFQKGDIAEGYSVSREKKESFPLTVTSAQKNPTAFYLCASRLQGMSTDTQYFGPGTRLTVL.

This clonotype occurred a few times. The J gene is TRBJ2-2, the V gene TRBV7-9; D unresolved. Germline CDR1 and CDR2: SEHNR and FQNEAQ (reference sequence). CDR3 length: 14 residues. Deletions cut 5 bases from V and 5 bases from J, with 12 bases between. The CDR3 DNA reads TGTGCCAGCAGCCAACTACCTCCGACCGGGGAGCTGTTTTTT. This translates into CASSQLPPTGELFF.

The chain couples TRBV7-3 to TRBJ1-6, with D unclear. This CDR3 is 10 amino acids long. CDR1 is SGHTA, CDR2 FQGTGA, per germline. The V end was cut by 8 bases, the J end by 9 bases, with 5 bases between. The CDR3 is CASEGSPLHF. In nucleotides, the CDR3 is TGTGCCAGCGAGGGTTCACCCCTCCACTTT. The full variable domain, its missing parts supplied by reference TRBV7-3 and TRBJ1-6, is GAGVSQTPSNKVTEKGKYVELRCDPISGHTALYWYRQSLGQGPEFLIYFQGTGAADDSGLPNDRFFAVRPEGSVSTLKIQRTERGDSAVYLCASEGSPLHFGNGTRLTVT.

Many counts were recorded for this clonotype. The rearrangement joins TRBV12-2 to TRBJ2-7; TRBD1, as called in the table, went unchecked against the DNA. TRBV12-2 is noted as a pseudogene. The CDR3 totals 15 residues. The CDR3 bases are TGTGCAAGTCGCTCCCGGACTGCTTACTCCTACGAGCAGTACTTC. Protein sequence: CASRSRTAYSYEQYF.

This clonotype was counted many times. The genes are TRBV6-4 and TRBJ2-6; D is possibly TRBD1 (6 bases). Per the germline V gene, CDR1 is MRHNA and CDR2 is SNTAGT. Between the trimmed V and J ends, which lost 0 bases and 0 bases, there was a span of 6 bases. This CDR3 has 16 residues. The CDR3 loop is CASSDSDSSGANVLTF. The CDR3 coding sequence is TGTGCCAGCAGTGACTCGGACAGCTCTGGGGCCAACGTCCTGACTTTC.

The sample holds many counts of this clonotype. V usage is TRBV29-1 and J usage is TRBJ2-1; 7 bases are a match to TRBD1. The CDR3 totals 12 residues. V gave up 6 bases and J gave up 5 bases; unmatched junction bases: 4. Germline CDR1 SQVTM, CDR2 ANQGSEA. The CDR3 loop is CSVRQGHNEQFF. The CDR3 region has the DNA TGCAGCGTCCGACAGGGTCACAATGAGCAGTTCTTC.

Ten or more counts support this clonotype. V and J are TRBV5-1 and TRBJ2-5; D unresolved. The V end was cut by 0 bases, the J end by 5 bases, with 8 bases between. The V gene's germline CDR1 is SGHRS and CDR2 YFSETQ. The CDR3 sequence is 13 residues long. The CDR3 sequence is CASSLVGDETQYF. The CDR3 DNA reads TGCGCCAGCAGCTTGGTCGGAGATGAGACCCAGTACTTC.

V is TRBV5-4 and J is TRBJ1-5; D might be TRBD1 (5 bases). V lost 0 bases, J lost 2 bases, and 18 bases lay in between. The CDR3 runs to 18 residues. Germline CDR1 is SGHNT and CDR2 is YYREEE (reference sequence). The CDR3 sequence: CASSLVTGPQRGNQPQHF. The CDR3 DNA is TGTGCCAGCAGCTTGGTTACAGGACCGCAGAGGGGCAATCAGCCCCAGCATTTT.

The V call is TRBV5-4, the J call TRBJ2-2, with D unresolved. The CDR3 is made up of 13 amino acids. Trimming removed 0 bases from V and 6 bases from J, with 6 bases in between. Germline lookup yields CDR1 SGHNT and CDR2 YYREEE (reference sequence). CDR3: CASSLVAAGELFF. DNA of the CDR3: TGTGCCAGCAGCTTGGTGGCGGCCGGGGAGCTGTTTTTT.

This clonotype was counted a few times. The V call is TRBV3-1, the J call TRBJ2-1, with D perhaps matching TRBD2 (5 bases). The CDR3 covers 15 residues. CDR1 and CDR2 from the germline V gene are LGHDT and YNNKEL (reference sequence). V dropped 1 base and J dropped 3 bases, with 10 bases sitting between them. The CDR3 coding sequence is TGTGCCAGCAGCCAAGGGACTTTTATCTACAATGAGCAGTTCTTC. Protein product: CASSQGTFIYNEQFF.

The chain is built from TRBV30 and TRBJ2-7, with D unresolved. The CDR3 loop spans 16 amino acids. Germline CDR1 GTSNPN, CDR2 SVGIG (reference sequence). Trimming stripped 3 bases from V and 0 bases from J, with 18 bases between. The CDR3 here is CAWRASLQRTSYEQYF. Written as DNA, the CDR3 is TGTGCCTGGAGAGCCTCCCTTCAGCGAACCTCCTACGAGCAGTACTTC.

The sample holds many counts of this clonotype. The rearrangement joins TRBV4-2 to TRBJ2-7; TRBD2 aligns across 13 bases. The CDR3 spans 16 residues. The ends lost 5 bases at V and 5 bases at J; junction bases unmatched: 9. Germline CDR1 and CDR2: LGHNA and YNFKEQ. This chain's CDR3 is CASSTGTSGISDEQYF. DNA of the CDR3: TGTGCCAGCAGCACAGGGACTAGCGGGATATCTGACGAGCAGTACTTC.